This is a list of T cell receptor beta chains from one sample in a study of T cell repertoires in cytomegalovirus infection. In TCRdb, the reads were re-called with MiXCR into one record per CDR3 protein. The sample lists some 450,000 distinct CDR3 sequences; roughly 30% were seen once. Sequenced: PBMCs. These receptor sequences come from a human donor in good health (CMV status not recorded). Some clones in this sample may be carry-over from other donors' samples. The CDR3 runs from the conserved cysteine through the conserved F or W. The D gene is left open where the match is weak. Some rows mark clone size as missing; the rest say once, few, many or name a class of expanded clone.

cdr3_aa cdr3_nt v_call d_call j_call clone_size
CASSTVESTEAFF TGTGCCAGTAGTACGGTCGAAAGCACTGAAGCTTTCTTT TRBV19 - TRBJ1-1 -
CASSVGSGGFDEQFF TGTGCCAGCAGCGTCGGCAGCGGGGGGTTCGATGAGCAGTTCTTC TRBV9 TRBD2 TRBJ2-1 -
CASSFRDRGRNTEAFF TGTGCCAGCAGCTTCCGGGACAGGGGGCGGAACACTGAAGCTTTCTTT TRBV7-6 TRBD1 TRBJ1-1 -
CASSIVGINNQPQHF TGTGCCAGTAGTATAGTGGGGATCAACAATCAGCCCCAGCATTTT TRBV19 - TRBJ1-5 -
CATGRDPAGGYTF TGTGCCACCGGCCGGGACCCAGCGGGAGGCTACACCTTC TRBV6-1 - TRBJ1-2 many
CASTLGGWINYGYTF TGTGCCAGCACCTTAGGGGGGTGGATTAACTATGGCTACACCTTC TRBV12-3/TRBV12-4 - TRBJ1-2 -
CASSLFGGINQPQHF TGTGCCAGCAGTTTGTTTGGGGGTATCAATCAGCCCCAGCATTTT TRBV12-3/TRBV12-4 - TRBJ1-5 few
CASSQVKGPTYNEQFF TGTGCCAGCAGCCAAGTGAAAGGCCCGACCTACAATGAGCAGTTCTTC TRBV14 - TRBJ2-1 once
CSATDRVEDEQYF TGCAGTGCTACGGACAGGGTTGAGGACGAGCAGTACTTC TRBV20-1 TRBD1 TRBJ2-7 few
CASSLDGTAFTGNTIYF TGTGCCAGCAGCTTAGATGGAACAGCCTTTACTGGAAACACCATATATTTT TRBV7-9 - TRBJ1-3 few
CASSQDFGVGVNTEAFF TGCGCCAGCAGCCAAGATTTCGGAGTCGGAGTAAACACTGAAGCTTTCTTT TRBV4-1 - TRBJ1-1 -
CASSYSAPGSGANVLTF TGTGCCAGCAGTTACTCCGCCCCCGGTTCTGGGGCCAACGTCCTGACTTTC TRBV6-5 - TRBJ2-6 -
CASSCRVGLAGDQETQYF TGTGCCAGCAGTTGCCGGGTTGGACTAGCGGGAGATCAAGAGACCCAGTACTTC TRBV28 TRBD2 TRBJ2-5 -
CASSLVERVCEQYF TGTGCCAGCAGCTTAGTCGAGCGGGTTTGCGAGCAGTACTTC TRBV7-6 - TRBJ2-7 -
CASSPKALMNTEAFF TGTGCCAGCTCACCAAAGGCACTGATGAACACTGAAGCTTTCTTT TRBV18 - TRBJ1-1 -
CASSADLAGALVDTQYF TGTGCCAGCAGCGCCGATCTAGCGGGGGCCCTCGTTGATACGCAGTATTTT TRBV9 TRBD2 TRBJ2-3 -
CASRLQGGYTGELFF TGTGCCAGTAGACTACAGGGAGGGTACACCGGGGAGCTGTTTTTT TRBV19 - TRBJ2-2 -
CASSINPPGQGFYEQYF TGTGCCAGTAGTATAAATCCACCGGGACAGGGATTCTACGAGCAGTACTTC TRBV19 TRBD1 TRBJ2-7 -
CASSARQDGTEAFF TGTGCCAGCAGCGCCCGACAGGATGGGACTGAAGCTTTCTTT TRBV7-2 - TRBJ1-1 many
CASSSSGVPYIQYF TGTGCCAGCAGCTCGAGCGGGGTCCCATACATTCAGTACTTC TRBV7-2 TRBD2 TRBJ2-4 many
CASSIGIDSPLHF TGTGCCAGCAGCATAGGGATCGACTCACCCCTCCACTTT TRBV5-4 - TRBJ1-6 -
CASRLARGLRDNSPLHF TGTGCCAGCAGATTAGCCCGAGGGCTCAGGGATAATTCACCCCTCCACTTT TRBV7-6 - TRBJ1-6 -
CASSQVGPKWTANEKLFF TGTGCCAGCAGCCAAGTAGGGCCTAAATGGACAGCTAATGAAAAACTGTTTTTT TRBV4-2 - TRBJ1-4 few
CASSEAIAGLAGKTDTQYF TGTGCCAGCAGTGAAGCCATAGCGGGGCTAGCGGGAAAAACAGATACGCAGTATTTT TRBV6-1 TRBD2 TRBJ2-3 -
CASSESPRGPQNSPLHF TGTGCCAGCAGTGAATCGCCCAGGGGTCCCCAAAATTCACCCCTCCACTTT TRBV6-1 - TRBJ1-6 -
CASSSDSGANVLTF TGTGCCAGCAGCTCTGACTCTGGGGCCAACGTCCTGACTTTC TRBV6-5 - TRBJ2-6 many
CASSSREAGPGYEQYF TGTGCCAGCAGCTCCCGGGAAGCGGGGCCGGGTTACGAGCAGTACTTC TRBV7-6 TRBD2 TRBJ2-7 few
CDSSLSSASGNTIYF TGTGACAGCAGCTTGAGCAGTGCGTCTGGAAACACCATATATTTT TRBV11-2 - TRBJ1-3 -
CASRDSGNEQFF TGTGCCAGCCGGGACAGTGGCAATGAGCAGTTCTTC TRBV7-9 TRBD1 TRBJ2-1 -
CASSQGGGIYNSPLHF TGCGCCAGCAGCCAAGGTGGGGGGATCTATAATTCACCCCTCCACTTT TRBV4-1 - TRBJ1-6 few
CASSRDSRSYGYTF TGTGCCAGCTCACGGGACAGTCGGAGCTATGGCTACACCTTC TRBV18 TRBD1 TRBJ1-2 -
CASSLKGGAYNEQFF TGCGCCAGCAGCTTAAAAGGGGGTGCCTACAATGAGCAGTTCTTC TRBV5-1 - TRBJ2-1 few
CSSSQDLLNRGGLGGGNIQYF TGCTCCAGCAGCCAAGATTTACTAAATCGCGGGGGGCTCGGGGGGGGGAACATTCAGTACTTC TRBV4-1 TRBD2 TRBJ2-4 -
CASSKGQGKDEQYF TGTGCCAGCAGCAAGGGACAGGGAAAGGACGAGCAGTACTTC TRBV7-2 TRBD1 TRBJ2-7 many
CASSTGLAGGYEQYF TGTGCCAGTAGTACGGGACTAGCGGGGGGCTACGAGCAGTACTTC TRBV19 TRBD2 TRBJ2-7 -
CASSLDSERGGPLEYQETQYF TGTGCCAGCAGCTTAGATTCAGAGCGCGGGGGGCCTCTCGAGTACCAAGAGACCCAGTACTTC TRBV7-6 TRBD2 TRBJ2-5 few
CSARDMSDRFSPEQYF TGCAGTGCTAGAGATATGTCCGACAGGTTTTCCCCCGAGCAGTACTTC TRBV20-1 - TRBJ2-7 -
CASTPSGTGYSYEQYF TGTGCCAGCACCCCATCCGGGACAGGGTATAGCTACGAGCAGTACTTC TRBV6-1 TRBD1 TRBJ2-7 -
CASSFRESTEAFF TGTGCCAGCAGCTTCCGGGAGTCCACTGAAGCTTTCTTT TRBV5-4 - TRBJ1-1 -
CASSIMGSPQYF TGTGCCAGTAGTATTATGGGGTCCCCGCAGTATTTT TRBV19 - TRBJ2-3 -
CASYHPVLAKNIQYF TGTGCCAGCTACCATCCTGTGTTAGCCAAAAACATTCAGTACTTC TRBV2 - TRBJ2-4 -
CASSPAAGANQPQHF TGTGCCAGCAGCCCCGCGGCGGGGGCGAATCAGCCCCAGCATTTT TRBV7-6 - TRBJ1-5 many
CASSRFQTSGRGTGELFF TGTGCCAGCAGTCGGTTCCAGACTAGCGGCAGGGGCACCGGGGAGCTGTTTTTT TRBV27 TRBD2 TRBJ2-2 -
CSVLTGRRGRNTEAFF TGCAGCGTTCTGACAGGTCGCAGGGGGCGCAACACTGAAGCTTTCTTT TRBV29-1 TRBD1 TRBJ1-1 -
CASGGTDNNYGYTF TGTGCCAGCGGAGGGACAGACAATAACTATGGCTACACCTTC TRBV2 TRBD1 TRBJ1-2 -
CASSGDFQRLHF TGTGCCAGCAGCGGGGACTTTCAGCGCCTCCACTTT TRBV7-9 - TRBJ1-6 few
CASTPAPLGDQPQHF TGTGCCAGCACCCCTGCCCCCCTGGGGGATCAGCCCCAGCATTTT TRBV27 - TRBJ1-5 few
CASNDRVGNGYTF TGTGCCAGTAACGACAGGGTTGGGAATGGCTACACCTTC TRBV19 TRBD1 TRBJ1-2 -